This entry is about one T cell receptor beta chain. The antigen is undetermined. The sample originates from a study of shared clonotypes between healthy human individuals. Study outcomes and limitations: Blood was the only sampled material, and tissue repertoires likely differ.

In germline, CDR1 is SGHVS, CDR2 FQNEAQ. This CDR3 comprises 17 residues. V was pared by 5 bases and J by 2 bases, with 12 bases of the junction left unmatched. DNA at about 210 ng, 30,000 or so T cell genomes, went into sorted-subset replicate PCRs. The protocol was immunoSEQ multiplex PCR, while the TCRdb copy is restricted to in-frame clones and leaves out a portion. The sample lists some 2 million clones, approximately 95% seen once, with around 1.2% in the top ten. Positive CCR7 selection of CD45RO-negative cells yielded the naive CD8 cells, and terminally differentiated effector memory CD45RA+ cells were excluded.

The specimen was naive CD8+ T cells sorted from blood. The rearrangement uses TRBV7-8 and TRBJ2-7, with 10 bases identical to TRBD2. This TCR was sampled from a young man in good health. CDR3 coding DNA: TGTGCCAGCAGCCTCGGGCTAGCGGGAGATTTTACCTACGAGCAGTACTTC. Encoded protein: CASSLGLAGDFTYEQYF.